The 22 T cell receptor beta chains given below trace back to one sample, sequenced in a study of blood T cell repertoires in COVID-19 (dated by TCRdb to the early 2020s). The library was generated by the immunoSEQ multiplex PCR assay. TCRdb took this table from immuneACCESS and kept in-frame rearrangements with V and J called. Such tables lack part of the clones; where checked against another copy, unresolved V genes explain under half of the gap, and the rest is unexplained. This sample gives hundreds of thousands of clones in total; approximately 88% of them show up just once. The ten largest clonotypes hold 5.5% to 8.5% of the sample. The sequenced sample consisted of peripheral blood. The receptors stem from a woman aged 30 to 39 who had recovered from COVID-19.

V and J are TRBV5-6 and TRBJ2-7; TRBD1 matches 7 bases. The CDR3 is 15 residues long. J gave up 4 bases and V 3 bases, and 10 bases lay outside the gene matches. The germline V gene has CDR1 SGHDT and CDR2 YYEEEE. The CDR3 nucleotides are TGTGCCAGCAGCTCCGACAGGGTAGGGGTGTACGAGCAGTACTTC. Translated, it gives CASSSDRVGVYEQYF. The entire variable domain, with the rest obtained from reference TRBV5-6 and TRBJ2-7, is as follows: DAGVTQSPTHLIKTRGQQVTLRCSPKSGHDTVSWYQQALGQGPQFIFQYYEEEERQRGNFPDRFSGHQFPNYSSELNVNALLLGDSALYLCASSSDRVGVYEQYFGPGTRLTVT.

The chain couples TRBV7-2 to TRBJ2-1; perhaps TRBD1 as D (6 bases). The CDR3 consists of 16 residues. Trimming took 5 bases from V and 4 from J, leaving 18 bases between them. Germline CDR1 SGHTA, CDR2 FQGNSA. CDR3 amino acids: CASSKNRVSLYNEQFF. CDR3 bases: TGTGCCAGCAGCAAAAACAGGGTTTCCCTATACAATGAGCAGTTCTTC.

The gene calls are TRBV9 and TRBJ1-6; D remains ambiguous. This CDR3 comprises 14 residues. V lost 1 base to trimming and J lost 5 bases, with 7 bases between them. Germline CDR1 SGDLS, CDR2 YYNGEE. CDR3 amino acids: CASSVIENNSPLHF. CDR3 DNA sequence: TGTGCCAGCAGCGTAATAGAAAATAATTCACCCCTCCACTTT. The entire variable domain, with the rest obtained from reference TRBV9 and TRBJ1-6, is as follows: DSGVTQTPKHLITATGQRVTLRCSPRSGDLSVYWYQQSLDQGLQFLIQYYNGEERAKGNILERFSAQQFPDLHSELNLSSLELGDSALYFCASSVIENNSPLHFGNGTRLTVT.

The gene calls are TRBV2 and TRBJ1-2; TRBD1 aligns across 7 bases. Germline-derived CDR1 and CDR2 are SNHLY and FYNNEI. The CDR3 has 14 residues. V gave up 6 bases and J gave up 5 bases; unmatched junction bases: 9. Here the CDR3 DNA reads TGTGCCAGCAGGACAGACAGGGACGCTTATGGCTACACCTTC. Translating it yields CASRTDRDAYGYTF.

V usage is TRBV5-1 and J usage is TRBJ2-1, with 15 bases aligning to TRBD2. CDR3 length: 16 residues. V trimming: 3 bases; J trimming: 4 bases; junction bases outside the gene matches: 2. Germline values: CDR1 SGHRS, CDR2 YFSETQ. CDR3 sequence reads: CASSWGLAGGYNEQFF. In DNA form, the CDR3 reads TGCGCCAGCAGCTGGGGACTAGCGGGGGGATACAATGAGCAGTTCTTC.

The chain is built from TRBV25-1 and TRBJ2-2, with 9 bases matching TRBD1. This CDR3 is 15 amino acids long. The germline V gene encodes CDR1 MGHDK and CDR2 SYGVNS. V shed 9 bases, J shed 3 bases, and the junction held 8 bases outside the gene matches. The DNA for the CDR3 is TGTGCCAGTGAAAGGGGACAGGGAGACACCGGGGAGCTGTTTTTT. Protein product: CASERGQGDTGELFF.

The rearrangement joins TRBV5-6 to TRBJ1-3; D ambiguous. Trimming shortened V by 4 bases and J by 8 bases, and 10 bases separated the two germline ends. CDR3 size: 12 residues. The germline CDR1 and CDR2 sequences are SGHDT and YYEEEE. The chain's CDR3 is CASSGGGYTIYF. The CDR3 bases are TGTGCCAGCAGCGGCGGAGGTTACACCATATATTTT.

The chain carries TRBV4-3 and TRBJ2-3; D not certain. The CDR3 has 13 residues. CDR1 is LGHNA, CDR2 YSLEER, per germline. V shed 1 base and J shed 3 bases, with 5 bases lying between them. CDR3 in amino acids: CASSQAQTDTQYF. For the CDR3, the DNA is TGCGCCAGCAGCCAAGCCCAAACAGATACGCAGTATTTT.

The V and J genes are TRBV6-5 and TRBJ1-4, with 8 bases that match TRBD1. Germline lookup yields CDR1 MNHEY and CDR2 SVGAGI. Trimming took 6 bases from V and 6 from J; bases not matched to a gene: 6. This CDR3 comprises 14 residues. CDR3 residues: CASSSQGADEKLFF. CDR3 in DNA: TGTGCCAGCAGCTCCCAGGGGGCCGATGAAAAACTGTTTTTT.

This chain connects TRBV7-2 to TRBJ2-3, with 11 bases lining up with TRBD2. Trimming removed 4 bases from V and 0 bases from J; junction bases left unmatched: 3. The CDR3 is made up of 16 amino acids. CDR1 SGHTA and CDR2 FQGNSA come from the germline V gene. CDR3 DNA sequence: TGTGCCAGCAGCTCCCTAGCGGGGGGAAGCACAGATACGCAGTATTTT. Translating gives CASSSLAGGSTDTQYF.

This rearrangement joins TRBV2 to TRBJ1-5, with D unresolved. With 3 bases removed from V and 6 bases from J, the gap between germline ends came to 9 bases. Germline V CDR1 and CDR2: SNHLY, FYNNEI. This CDR3 has 13 residues. For the CDR3, the DNA is TGTGCCAGCAGTGAGCGGGGTGCTCAGCCCCAGCATTTT. As protein: CASSERGAQPQHF.

V usage is TRBV6-1 and J usage is TRBJ1-1; D might be TRBD1 (5 bases). CDR1 is MNHNS, CDR2 SASEGT, per germline. The CDR3 runs 14 residues. Trimming stripped 3 bases from V and 3 bases from J, with 11 bases between. The CDR3 DNA reads TGTGCCAGCAGTGACCGACAGAGCCACACTGAAGCTTTCTTT. Protein: CASSDRQSHTEAFF.

V usage is TRBV18 and J usage is TRBJ2-3; the D gene is possibly TRBD2 (5 bases). The germline CDR1 and CDR2 sequences are KGHSH and LQKENI. V was pared by 0 bases and J by 5 bases, with 12 bases between. This CDR3 is 15 amino acids long. CDR3 DNA sequence: TGTGCCAGCTCACCACCCGGGCCCCGGGGAGATACGCAGTATTTT. This translates into CASSPPGPRGDTQYF.

This chain links TRBV3-1 (or the pseudogene TRBV3-2) with TRBJ1-1, with 12 bases aligning to TRBD1. The junction had 9 bases not matched to a gene; V was cut back by 6 bases and J by 4 bases. CDR3 size: 16 residues. Germline values: CDR1 LGHDT, CDR2 YNNKEL (reference sequence). CDR3 DNA sequence: TGTGCCAGCAGACGGATCGGGACAGGGGGCGTCACTGAAGCTTTCTTT. It codes for CASRRIGTGGVTEAFF.

The chain joins TRBV6-2 or TRBV6-3 to TRBJ1-1, with 9 bases matching TRBD1. V trimming: 2 bases; J trimming: 2 bases; junction bases outside the gene matches: 9. Germline lookup yields CDR1 MNHEY and CDR2 SVGEGT. This CDR3 region has 17 residues. In DNA form, the CDR3 reads TGTGCCAGCAGTTACCGTGTCGGACAGGGGACCAACACTGAAGCTTTCTTT. It translates to CASSYRVGQGTNTEAFF.

This chain connects TRBV7-8 to TRBJ2-2; 9 positions agree with TRBD2. CDR3 length: 18 residues. Trimming removed 2 bases from V and 0 bases from J; junction bases left unmatched: 7. Looked up from germline, CDR1 is SGHVS and CDR2 is FQNEAQ. The CDR3 DNA follows: TGTGCCAGCAGCTTATTGCCAGCGGGGGGTCCGAACACCGGGGAGCTGTTTTTT. Amino acids: CASSLLPAGGPNTGELFF.

The CDR3 DNA sequence: TGTGCCAGTAGCCAGGACGGGAATAATTCACCCCTCCACTTT. Amino acids: CASSQDGNNSPLHF. The chain employs TRBV19 and TRBJ1-6; no firm D call. The V gene lost 6 bases and the J gene lost 5 bases, with 11 bases spanning the gap. The CDR3 length is 14 residues. CDR1 and CDR2 (germline): LNHDA, SQIVND (reference sequence).

Notes on this clone: Other DNA sequences in the same sample also yield this CDR3. The genes are TRBV20-1 and TRBJ1-1; D possibly corresponds to TRBD1 (5 bases). Germline-derived CDR1 and CDR2 are DFQATT and SNEGSKA (reference sequence). CDR3 size: 11 residues. The ends were cut back, 3 bases at V and 4 bases at J, with 6 bases in the middle. CDR3 DNA sequence: TGCAGTGCTAGGGGGGGCACTGAAGCTTTCTTT. Protein product: CSARGGTEAFF.

The rearrangement links TRBV28 to TRBJ1-3; maybe TRBD1 (6 bases). V was cut by 6 bases and J by 0 bases, with 18 bases left in between. Per germline, CDR1 MDHEN and CDR2 SYDVKM. CDR3 size: 17 residues. Written as DNA, the CDR3 is TGTGCCAGCAGCTCTCCCGGGACAAAGAGCTCTGGAAACACCATATATTTT. Translating gives CASSSPGTKSSGNTIYF.

The chain uses TRBV18 and TRBJ2-3, with D possibly matching TRBD1 (5 bases). The germline V gene has CDR1 KGHSH and CDR2 LQKENI. The CDR3 loop spans 16 amino acids. Trimming removed 2 bases from V and 0 bases from J, with 12 bases in between. The CDR3 DNA sequence: TGTGCCAGCTCACCAACGCACGACAGAAGCACAGATACGCAGTATTTT. It is translated as CASSPTHDRSTDTQYF.

The rearrangement joins TRBV11-1 to TRBJ1-2; D is unclear. V gave up 2 bases and J gave up 4 bases, with 8 bases separating them. Germline loops: CDR1 SGHAT, CDR2 FQDESV (reference sequence). The CDR3 consists of 13 residues. This CDR3 is CASSLFGSYGYTF. Written as DNA, the CDR3 is TGTGCCAGCAGCTTATTTGGGAGCTATGGCTACACCTTC.

The V call is TRBV18, the J call TRBJ1-2; no definite D call. The CDR3 sequence is 12 residues long. Germline lookup yields CDR1 KGHSH and CDR2 LQKENI. V lost 2 bases to trimming and J lost 8 bases, with 9 bases between them. CDR3 in amino acids: CASSPGRRGYTF. Here the CDR3 DNA reads TGTGCCAGCTCACCAGGGAGAAGGGGCTACACCTTC.